Shown below are 31 T cell receptor beta chains from a single sample sequenced in a study of CD4 T cells in relation to SARS-CoV-2 and coronaviruses. These receptors have no identified antigens. The assay was immunoSEQ multiplex PCR, and TCRdb's table has in-frame clones only and misses some. The repertoire includes approximately 15,000 clones, roughly 78% of them detected once, and 18% sits in the top ten. CD4+ T cells from unexposed donors were obtained before the COVID-19 pandemic (2011-2018). Isolation of CD4+ T cells took place after less than twelve days in culture. The specimen was CD4+ T cells from PBMCs, cultured in vitro. The receptors shown here come from a human donor in good health.

CDR3 in DNA: TGTGCCAGCTCCCTAGCGGGAGCAACGGACATTCAGTACTTC. Its protein is CASSLAGATDIQYF. The rearrangement joins TRBV10-3 to TRBJ2-4; 10 nucleotides match TRBD2. V dropped 10 bases and J dropped 8; count of bases not matched to a gene: 11. The CDR3 is 14 amino acids. Germline V gene data show CDR1 as ENHRY and CDR2 as SYGVKD.

The chain recombines TRBV4-2 with TRBJ1-4, with D hard to call. Germline V gives CDR1 LGHNA, CDR2 YNFKEQ. The CDR3 contains 16 residues. The V gene lost 0 bases and the J gene lost 2 bases, with 10 bases spanning the gap. The CDR3 bases are TGTGCCAGCAGCCAAGATTTATGGAGGACTAATGAAAAACTGTTTTTT. The encoded protein is CASSQDLWRTNEKLFF.

The V gene is TRBV24-1, the J gene TRBJ2-5; 8 bases match TRBD1. The V and J ends lost 4 bases and 1 base, in that order; junction bases with no gene match: 10. Germline lookup yields CDR1 KGHDR and CDR2 SFDVKD. The CDR3 is 17 amino acids. DNA for the CDR3: TGTGCCACCAGTGAGGGGCCGGGACAGGCTCTCCAAGAGACCCAGTACTTC. Protein: CATSEGPGQALQETQYF.

V is TRBV10-2 and J is TRBJ2-2; TRBD1 agrees at 8 bases. CDR3 length equals 14 residues. CDR1 is WSHSY and CDR2 is SAAADI in the germline V gene. V trimming: 6 bases; J trimming: 3 bases; junction bases outside the gene matches: 3. CDR3 nucleotide sequence: TGCGCCAGCAGGGTACAGGGGGACACCGGGGAGCTGTTTTTT. Its translation: CASRVQGDTGELFF.

The rearrangement uses TRBV19 and TRBJ1-1; D remains unclear. V was trimmed by 3 bases and J by 1 base, leaving 9 bases between them. The CDR3 length is 14 residues. From germline, CDR1 is LNHDA and CDR2 SQIVND (reference sequence). The CDR3 DNA reads TGTGCCAGTAGTATTTTTGAGGGGAACACTGAAGCTTTCTTT. Its protein product is CASSIFEGNTEAFF.

This chain links TRBV12-3 or TRBV12-4 with TRBJ1-1; the match to TRBD1 covers 8 bases. The CDR3 is made up of 12 amino acids. V was clipped by 10 bases and J by 1 base; unmatched bases: 2. The CDR3 bases are TGTGCCACGGGACAGGCGAACACTGAAGCTTTCTTT. This encodes CATGQANTEAFF.

The rearrangement links TRBV5-4 to TRBJ1-3; TRBD1 aligns across 8 bases. The CDR3 contains 13 residues. Trimming at V came to 4 bases and at J to 10 bases, leaving 7 bases not matched to a gene. The germline V gene has CDR1 SGHNT and CDR2 YYREEE (reference sequence). In DNA, the CDR3 is TGTGCCAGCAGCCCAGGACAGGGATCTACCATATATTTT. Protein sequence: CASSPGQGSTIYF.

This clone was recorded a few times. The chain uses TRBV2 and TRBJ2-7, with TRBD1 matching over 9 bases. CDR1 is SNHLY and CDR2 is FYNNEI in the germline V gene. CDR3 length: 14 amino acids. Trimming at V came to 6 bases and at J to 5 bases, leaving 8 bases not matched to a gene. As DNA, the CDR3 is TGTGCCAGCAGGCCGGGGACAGGGTACCACGAGCAGTACTTC. Protein sequence: CASRPGTGYHEQYF.

The V gene is TRBV3-1 (or the pseudogene TRBV3-2), the J gene TRBJ2-3; D is tentatively TRBD1 or TRBD2 (5 bases each). CDR1 and CDR2 from the germline V gene are LGHDT and YNNKEL (reference sequence). CDR3 length equals 18 residues. V was trimmed by 0 bases and J by 6 bases, leaving 22 bases between them. CDR3 amino acids: CASSQEGWGTYLLDTQYF. The CDR3 DNA reads as TGTGCCAGCAGCCAAGAGGGCTGGGGGACCTACCTGCTGGATACGCAGTATTTT.

The V call is TRBV7-9, the J call TRBJ2-7, with 14 nucleotides matching TRBD2. The CDR3 covers 22 residues. The J segment lost 5 bases and the V segment lost 5 bases, leaving 26 bases of the junction unmatched. Germline loops: CDR1 SEHNR, CDR2 FQNEAQ (reference sequence). The CDR3 DNA sequence: TGTGCCAGCAGCACCTTGTTTCAATTTATGCCGGGACTAGCGGGAGCACCCCACGAGCAGTACTTC. This codes for CASSTLFQFMPGLAGAPHEQYF.

The CDR3 is CASSIAPGANVLTF. CDR3 sequence (DNA): TGTGCCAGTAGTATAGCTCCTGGGGCCAACGTCCTGACTTTC. This chain uses TRBV19 with TRBJ2-6; D unclear. This CDR3 comprises 14 residues. CDR1 is LNHDA and CDR2 is SQIVND in the germline V gene (reference sequence). The germline V and J ends were trimmed by 1 base and 2 bases, with 3 bases remaining between them.

This chain connects TRBV18 to TRBJ2-1, with TRBD2 matching over 7 bases. The germline V gene has CDR1 KGHSH and CDR2 LQKENI. V gave up 8 bases and J gave up 10 bases; unmatched junction bases: 14. This CDR3 is 14 amino acids long. This CDR3 reads CASLGGSTKGEQFF. CDR3 coding DNA: TGTGCCAGCCTGGGCGGGAGTACCAAAGGGGAGCAGTTCTTC.

The chain combines TRBV9 with TRBJ1-5; D call uncertain. Between the trimmed V and J ends, which lost 3 bases and 0 bases, there was a span of 4 bases. Germline CDR1 SGDLS, CDR2 YYNGEE. The CDR3 totals 13 residues. The CDR3 reads CASSDHSNQPQHF. For the CDR3, the DNA is TGTGCCAGCAGCGACCATAGCAATCAGCCCCAGCATTTT.

The rearrangement links TRBV24-1 to TRBJ2-5, with D maybe TRBD1 (5 bases). V was trimmed by 4 bases and J by 4 bases, leaving 12 bases between them. The CDR3 runs 14 residues. The germline V gene encodes CDR1 KGHDR and CDR2 SFDVKD. The CDR3 DNA reads as TGTGCCACCAGTGAATCAGGGATGAGAGAGACCCAGTACTTC. Amino acids: CATSESGMRETQYF.

Points on this clone: The junction departs from the called germline gene at one end, perhaps through a read error. The CDR3 sequence is CASSSARTGLPYEQYF. CDR3 sequence (DNA): TGTGCCAGCAGCTCGGCTCGGACAGGGCTTCCCTACGAGCAATACTTC. The chain combines TRBV7-9 with TRBJ2-7; 8 positions match TRBD1. There are 16 residues in the CDR3. The germline CDR1 and CDR2 sequences are SEHNR and FQNEAQ (reference sequence).

This chain links TRBV27 with TRBJ2-3, with 7 nucleotides matching TRBD1. V was clipped by 5 bases and J by 2 bases; unmatched bases: 10. This CDR3 is 16 amino acids long. Germline V gene lookup returns CDR1 MNHEY and CDR2 SMNVEV (reference sequence). CDR3 in amino acids: CASSTYRGDDTDTQYF. The CDR3, as DNA: TGTGCCAGCAGTACATACAGGGGCGACGACACAGATACGCAGTATTTT.

In its sample, this clone ranks as hyperexpanded. The chain employs TRBV5-1 and TRBJ1-4; D ambiguous. V dropped 0 bases and J dropped 8 bases, with 14 bases sitting between them. The CDR3 sequence is 15 residues long. In germline, CDR1 is SGHRS, CDR2 YFSETQ. CDR3 protein: CASSLADPEREKLFF. The CDR3 nucleotides read TGCGCCAGCAGCTTGGCCGATCCCGAAAGGGAAAAACTGTTTTTT.

J is TRBJ2-1 and V is TRBV19; D remains unclear. Trimming left V 8 bases short and J 4 bases short, with 6 bases between. CDR1 LNHDA and CDR2 SQIVND come from the germline V gene (reference sequence). The CDR3 has 11 residues. CDR3 bases: TGTGCCAGTTACCAGTACAATGAGCAGTTCTTC. Protein: CASYQYNEQFF.

This clone has a handful of counts. The chain uses TRBV5-6 and TRBJ2-7, with 13 positions matching TRBD2. With 4 bases clipped from V and 7 bases from J, the junction kept 17 bases outside the gene matches. The CDR3 consists of 18 residues. Germline values: CDR1 SGHDT, CDR2 YYEEEE. The CDR3 region is CASSPGLAGVIASGEQYF. As DNA, the CDR3 is TGTGCCAGCAGCCCCGGACTAGCGGGAGTCATAGCCTCGGGGGAGCAGTACTTC.

The chain employs TRBV7-9 and TRBJ1-2; D perhaps matches TRBD1 (6 bases). Germline V CDR1 and CDR2: SEHNR, FQNEAQ (reference sequence). This CDR3 has 16 residues. Between the trimmed V and J ends, which lost 5 bases and 6 bases, there was a span of 22 bases. Written as DNA, the CDR3 is TGTGCCAGCAGCCTTAGAGCGGGGGCAGGAGGGGATGGCTACACCTTC. Protein sequence: CASSLRAGAGGDGYTF.

The rearrangement joins TRBV19 to TRBJ2-1, with D maybe TRBD1 (5 bases). Trimming stripped 8 bases from V and 0 bases from J, with 11 bases between. The CDR3 extends over 14 amino acids. Germline lookup yields CDR1 LNHDA and CDR2 SQIVND (reference sequence). The chain's CDR3 is CASGTGSSYNEQFF. The CDR3 region has the DNA TGTGCCAGTGGTACAGGAAGCTCCTACAATGAGCAGTTCTTC.

This clone has only one observation. The gene calls are TRBV18 and TRBJ2-5, with 11 bases matching TRBD1. The V segment lost 5 bases and the J segment 7 bases; nucleotides outside the gene matches: 15. This CDR3 contains 17 residues. Germline V gene data show CDR1 as KGHSH and CDR2 as LQKENI. Here the CDR3 reads CASSTYLGTGGVVTQYF. CDR3 in DNA: TGTGCCAGCTCAACCTACCTCGGGACAGGGGGTGTGGTGACCCAGTACTTC.

This chain uses TRBV9 with TRBJ1-5, with TRBD1 matching 8 bases. V gave up 0 bases and J gave up 7 bases; unmatched junction bases: 6. The CDR3 has 15 amino acids. From germline, CDR1 is SGDLS and CDR2 YYNGEE. The CDR3 DNA reads TGTGCCAGCAGCGTAGGACAGGGGATGGACCAGCCCCAGCATTTT. It specifies CASSVGQGMDQPQHF.

In its sample, this clone was seen a few times. This rearrangement joins TRBV7-9 to TRBJ1-5; 8 bases map to TRBD1. The V segment lost 5 bases and the J segment 6 bases; nucleotides outside the gene matches: 9. Germline assignment: CDR1 SEHNR and CDR2 FQNEAQ (reference sequence). The CDR3 is 15 amino acids. The CDR3 spells CASSRGQGGSQPQHF. CDR3 nucleotide sequence: TGTGCCAGCAGCCGAGGACAGGGAGGTTCTCAGCCCCAGCATTTT.

This clone showed up just a few times. CDR3 coding DNA: TGTGCCAGCAGCCAAAACTCCTACGAGCAGTACTTC. It is translated as CASSQNSYEQYF. This chain uses TRBV5-4 with TRBJ2-7; D remains unclear. Germline V gives CDR1 SGHNT, CDR2 YYREEE (reference sequence). Trimming removed 4 bases from V and 0 bases from J, with 5 bases in between. This CDR3 region has 12 residues.

The chain combines TRBV11-1 with TRBJ1-2; D is perhaps TRBD1 (5 bases). The CDR3 has 13 amino acids. V was clipped by 10 bases and J by 4 bases, with 16 bases between them. Germline CDR1 and CDR2: SGHAT and FQDESV (reference sequence). In DNA form, the CDR3 reads TGTGCCACCTCTCGGCAGGGAGGCTATGGCTACACCTTC. This gives the protein CATSRQGGYGYTF. The variable domain in full, completed from reference TRBV11-1 and TRBJ1-2, reads EAEVAQSPRYKITEKSQAVAFWCDPISGHATLYWYRQILGQGPELLVQFQDESVVDDSQLPKDRFSAERLKGVDSTLKIQPAELGDSAMYLCATSRQGGYGYTFGSGTRLTVV.

CDR3 region: CASSQPTENYGYTF. In DNA, the CDR3 is TGCGCCAGCAGCCAGCCCACAGAAAACTATGGCTACACCTTC. The V and J genes are TRBV4-1 and TRBJ1-2, with no clear D. Between the trimmed V and J ends, which lost 3 bases and 2 bases, there was a span of 10 bases. From germline, CDR1 is MGHRA and CDR2 YSYEKL. The CDR3 loop spans 14 amino acids.

V gene TRBV2 combines with J gene TRBJ2-6; D is uncertain. Germline values: CDR1 SNHLY, CDR2 FYNNEI. Between the trimmed V and J ends, which lost 4 bases and 2 bases, there was a span of 12 bases. CDR3 length equals 16 residues. The CDR3 nucleotides are TGTGCCAGCAGTGCCTCGGAAGTGCCTGGGGCCAACGTCCTGACTTTC. Protein product: CASSASEVPGANVLTF. Full variable domain (rest looked up from reference TRBV2 and TRBJ2-6): EPEVTQTPSHQVTQMGQEVILRCVPISNHLYFYWYRQILGQKVEFLVSFYNNEISEKSEIFDDQFSVERPDGSNFTLKIRSTKLEDSAMYFCASSASEVPGANVLTFGAGSRLTVL.

The chain carries TRBV19 and TRBJ1-4; D uncertain. The CDR3 is made up of 12 amino acids. Germline V gives CDR1 LNHDA, CDR2 SQIVND (reference sequence). Trimming took 8 bases from V and 5 from J, leaving 9 bases between them. The CDR3 protein is CASGNPNEKLFF. CDR3 sequence (DNA): TGTGCCAGTGGTAACCCCAATGAAAAACTGTTTTTT.

The chain has TRBV15 and TRBJ2-3; weak D call: TRBD2 (5 bases). The V gene lost 1 base and the J gene lost 2 bases, with 13 bases spanning the gap. This CDR3 is built from 16 residues. Germline V gene sequence: CDR1 LNHNV, CDR2 YYDKDF (reference sequence). Here the CDR3 DNA reads TGTGCCACCAGCAGAGCCCTTGAGGGTTCCACAGATACGCAGTATTTT. Its protein product is CATSRALEGSTDTQYF.

V gene TRBV10-2 combines with J gene TRBJ2-1; 11 nucleotides line up with TRBD2. V lost 4 bases and J lost 9; bases outside the gene matches: 8. CDR3 length: 15 amino acids. Germline values: CDR1 WSHSY, CDR2 SAAADI. The CDR3 reads CASSGTSGSLLEQFF. The CDR3 DNA reads as TGCGCCAGCAGTGGAACTAGCGGGAGTCTGCTTGAGCAGTTCTTC.